A selection of T cell receptor beta chains follows, all from one sample in a study of T-cell memory formation after mild COVID-19. TCRdb passed the 5' RACE reads through MiXCR, listing each CDR3 protein once. The table has under 250,000 distinct CDR3 sequences, over 15% seen once; the top ten hold over 2%. Material: PBMCs or a T cell subset sorted from them (not recorded which). All receptors derive from an adult woman who had mild COVID-19 (a few samples of this study predate the infection). Cell type and time point are not known. Each CDR3 is given with its conserved first and last residue. The order of the fields is clone size, V gene, CDR3 length, J gene, CDR3 protein. Some rows have no size entry. The others give once, few or many, or a class for an expanded clone.

.,TRBV12-3/TRBV12-4,14,TRBJ2-5,CASSFAGSGGTQYF
.,TRBV7-6,16,TRBJ1-1,CASSFESGAVNTEAFF
.,TRBV29-1,11,TRBJ1-2,CSVAPVRGYTF
many,TRBV12-3/TRBV12-4,12,TRBJ2-1,CASTLWGAEQFF
few,TRBV29-1,18,TRBJ2-7,CSGHRGQGTGLGSYEQYF
few,TRBV29-1,15,TRBJ2-1,CSVERLSSGSDEQFF
few,TRBV6-5,16,TRBJ2-5,CASSYSSGGEWETQYF
.,TRBV12-3/TRBV12-4,14,TRBJ1-1,CASSVDRVGTEAFF
.,TRBV19,15,TRBJ2-2,CASRKDRVNTGELFF
.,TRBV10-3,17,TRBJ2-7,CAISDSPGLAGANEQYF
few,TRBV29-1,12,TRBJ1-1,CSVVRGRAEAFF
many,TRBV12-3/TRBV12-4,17,TRBJ2-3,CASSLGTGRLITDTQYF
few,TRBV4-2,14,TRBJ1-1,CASSQDVRNTEAFF
.,TRBV4-3,17,TRBJ1-1,CASSQDWGGISNTEAFF
.,TRBV12-3/TRBV12-4,13,TRBJ1-1,CASSFRETTEAFF
few,TRBV10-3,14,TRBJ1-2,CAITEGQNNYGYTF
.,TRBV24-1,17,TRBJ1-2,CATSDWRVGTRNYGYTF
few,TRBV12-3/TRBV12-4,12,TRBJ2-3,CASSFRGDTQYF
few,TRBV14,14,TRBJ1-1,CASSQTQGNTEAFF
few,TRBV7-3,16,TRBJ2-3,CASSPASGRITDTQYF
many,TRBV18,13,TRBJ2-7,CASSPPVSYEQYF
.,TRBV6-2/TRBV6-3,15,TRBJ1-1,CASSPTGQLNTEAFF
few,TRBV24-1,13,TRBJ2-1,CATSRYAYNEQFF
.,TRBV19,15,TRBJ1-5,CASSIWGRGNQPQHF
few,TRBV6-1,13,TRBJ2-1,CASSAQGQGEQFF
few,TRBV20-1,19,TRBJ2-1,CSARPGTGILKSSYNEQFF
few,TRBV5-1,15,TRBJ1-1,CASSFTVAASTEAFF
few,TRBV19,16,TRBJ2-7,CASSQGGGAGAYEQYF
.,TRBV25-1,14,TRBJ2-3,CASSGLAGDYTQYF
.,TRBV3-1,13,TRBJ2-7,CASSQALTYEQYF
many,TRBV19,18,TRBJ2-3,CASMPMGSGRAATDTQYF
.,TRBV6-5,16,TRBJ1-2,CASTAAYRGSNYGYTF
few,TRBV6-1,18,TRBJ1-2,CASSEAGYGDRVNYGYTF
few,TRBV3-1,15,TRBJ2-3,CASKQGLAVTDTQYF
few,TRBV4-2,17,TRBJ1-6,CASSHPDHGGAHSPLHF
few,TRBV5-1,13,TRBJ1-2,CASSSERGLGYTF
few,TRBV30,14,TRBJ2-7,CAWSRSVGRNEQYF
many,TRBV12-3/TRBV12-4,14,TRBJ2-7,CASSLALGAYEQYF
.,TRBV3-1,14,TRBJ1-2,CASSQEDRGLGYTF
.,TRBV7-2,15,TRBJ1-3,CASSLATRNGNTIYF
.,TRBV7-8,14,TRBJ2-5,CASRGDRVQETQYF
few,TRBV5-1,16,TRBJ1-2,CASSQRGAEGTFVYTF
.,TRBV6-6,14,TRBJ1-2,CASTQRQGASGYTF
.,TRBV19,12,TRBJ2-5,CASSVEGETQYF
.,TRBV20-1,13,TRBJ2-7,CSAIQTAGYEQYF
.,TRBV12-3/TRBV12-4,14,TRBJ2-7,CASNFDLGVDEQYF
few,TRBV5-4,15,TRBJ2-7,CASSFRTGGLEEQYF
few,TRBV6-2/TRBV6-3,15,TRBJ2-1,CASSLGLSVYNEQFF
.,TRBV4-3,17,TRBJ2-1,CASSQGSVAGLNNEQFF
.,TRBV5-1,14,TRBJ1-1,CASSLERGWTEAFF
few,TRBV4-3,15,TRBJ2-3,CASSQDRSGTDTQYF